This T cell receptor (beta chain) was sequenced in a study of cytomegalovirus exposure and HLA in healthy donors. The CDR3 is 13 residues long. Germline values: CDR1 MNHEY, CDR2 SMNVEV (reference sequence). V was pared by 3 bases and J by 7 bases, with 3 bases of the junction left unmatched. With 60 Vbeta and 13 Jbeta primers, the PCR was carried out. TCRdb's copy holds only in-frame clones and misses some; the assay was immunoSEQ multiplex PCR. This sample has around 99,000 clones, with under 85% found just once. The chain carries TRBV27 and TRBJ1-5; 7 bases are a match to TRBD1. What was sequenced was PBMCs. The receptor was isolated from a man aged 35-49 years in good health and CMV-seronegative. The CDR3 sequence is CASSLTGQQPQHF. The CDR3 coding sequence is TGTGCCAGCAGTTTGACAGGGCAGCAGCCCCAGCATTTT.